This T cell receptor beta chain appears in the sequencing data of a study of cytomegalovirus exposure and HLA in healthy donors. Whole-study results and caveats: The study put 150 to 200 TCR beta chains on its list as cytomegalovirus-associated.

The V and J ends lost 2 bases and 7 bases, in that order; junction bases with no gene match: 7. The CDR3 sequence is 14 residues long. Germline V lookup: CDR1 SGHVS, CDR2 FNYEAQ. Clones were read by immunoSEQ multiplex PCR, and TCRdb kept only the in-frame ones, dropping some. The profile shows 55,000 to 65,000 clones, approximately 94% of them singletons. A note on this clone: Antigen: not known.

This TCR was recovered from a man aged 18 to 35 in good health and CMV-seronegative. The chain joins TRBV7-6 to TRBJ2-7, with 8 bases that match TRBD2. Input material: PBMCs. CDR3 in DNA: TGTGCCAGCAGCTTAAGAGCGGGAGTATATGAGCAGTACTTC. Its translation: CASSLRAGVYEQYF.